The rows below give T cell receptor beta chains drawn from one sample of a study of T cell repertoires in cytomegalovirus infection. One entry per CDR3 protein, called by TCRdb with MiXCR from the reads. This table has 250,000 to 300,000 distinct CDR3 sequences, roughly an eighth appearing once. The source material was PBMCs. Every receptor here comes from a human donor in good health (CMV status not recorded). Some clones in this sample may be carry-over from other donors' samples. Both conserved end residues are part of each CDR3. D genes are given only for firm matches. Expanded clones are given a class, and other clones once, few, many or no size at all.

>-|TRBJ1-5|many|TRBV12-3/TRBV12-4
CASSFQRDQPQHF
TGTGCCAGCAGCTTTCAGAGGGATCAGCCCCAGCATTTT
>TRBD2|TRBJ2-3|many|TRBV7-2
CASSSSPGLASYF
TGTGCCAGCAGCTCCTCCCCGGGACTAGCGTCGTATTTT
>-|TRBJ2-1|many|TRBV7-2
CASSLVGTSTQDEQFF
TGTGCCAGCAGTTTGGTTGGTACTAGCACTCAGGATGAGCAGTTCTTC
>-|TRBJ2-5|-|TRBV7-2
CASSREPETQYF
TGTGCCAGCAGCCGTGAACCTGAGACCCAGTACTTC
>-|TRBJ1-1|few|TRBV9
CASSGNRVNTEAFF
TGTGCCAGCAGCGGCAACAGGGTGAACACTGAAGCTTTCTTT
>TRBD1|TRBJ1-2|-|TRBV7-3
CASSFGQGPNYGYTF
TGTGCCAGCAGCTTCGGACAGGGCCCTAACTATGGCTACACCTTC
>-|TRBJ1-2|-|TRBV10-2
CASSVRVNYGYTF
TGCGCCAGCAGTGTGAGGGTAAACTATGGCTACACCTTC
>TRBD2|TRBJ2-5|-|TRBV7-9
CASSEGLRVETQYF
TGTGCCAGCAGCGAGGGACTACGGGTAGAGACCCAGTACTTC
>TRBD1|TRBJ2-4|few|TRBV20-1
CSAGETGPNIQYF
TGCAGTGCTGGTGAGACAGGGCCAAACATTCAGTACTTC
>-|TRBJ2-7|-|TRBV2
CASSWATEQYF
TGTGCCAGCAGTTGGGCTACCGAGCAGTACTTC